The TCR beta chain described here comes from a study of response to subunit inactivated influenza vaccine. Each CDR3 protein is one row after TCRdb ran MiXCR on the RT-PCR reads. The sample contains about 500,000 distinct CDR3 sequences, 6.5% to 8% of which appear only once. The germline V and J ends were trimmed by 3 bases and 5 bases, with 13 bases remaining between them. This CDR3 contains 14 residues. The source is a man aged 45 to 75 who received an inactivated influenza vaccine. Specimen: PBMCs from blood, collected roughly 24 months after vaccination. The J gene is TRBJ1-1, the V gene TRBV12-3 or TRBV12-4, with a tentative D call TRBD1 (5 bases). The CDR3 coding sequence is TGTGCCAGCAGTTTTAACGCAGGGAGGACTGAAGCTTTCTTT. Translated: CASSFNAGRTEAFF.